Shown below are 13 T cell receptor beta chains from a single sample sequenced in a study of TIL therapy for anti-PD-1-resistant metastatic lung cancer. Stated time point: pre-treatment sample, taken before nivolumab and TIL therapy. This was the immunoSEQ v3 assay. Some clones are missing from TCRdb's copy, which holds only in-frame ones; the method was immunoSEQ multiplex PCR. The profile shows roughly 60,000 clones, around 79% of them singletons. Sequences were derived from blood, sampled at baseline. The receptors shown here come from a person aged 25 to 85 with non-small cell lung cancer.

This clone came up once. The chain uses TRBV29-1 and TRBJ2-5, with 9 nucleotides matching TRBD1. V lost 2 bases to trimming and J lost 3 bases; unmatched junction nucleotides: 4. The CDR3 spans 14 residues. Germline CDR1 and CDR2: SQVTM and ANQGSEA. The CDR3 DNA reads as TGCAGCGTTGAATTCCGGGACAGGGAAGAGACCCAGTACTTC. Its translation is CSVEFRDREETQYF.

V gene TRBV27 combines with J gene TRBJ1-1; 8 bases map to TRBD1. Germline values: CDR1 MNHEY, CDR2 SMNVEV (reference sequence). This CDR3 region has 15 residues. The V gene end was trimmed by 5 bases and the J gene end by 0 bases; junction bases not matched to a gene: 5. The CDR3 coding sequence is TGTGCCAGCAGTACCATCAGGGGGCTGAACACTGAAGCTTTCTTT. It specifies CASSTIRGLNTEAFF.

The gene calls are TRBV6-6 and TRBJ2-7; D uncertain. The V end was cut by 4 bases, the J end by 3 bases, with 4 bases between. The CDR3 is 11 residues long. Germline lookup yields CDR1 MNHNY and CDR2 SVGAGI (reference sequence). The CDR3 bases are TGTGCCAGCAGTTTGGACTACGAGCAGTACTTC. It translates to CASSLDYEQYF.

This rearrangement joins TRBV4-2 to TRBJ1-1, with 7 positions matching TRBD1. There are 20 residues in the CDR3. Trimming took 0 bases from V and 2 from J; bases not matched to a gene: 18. Germline-derived CDR1 and CDR2 are LGHNA and YNFKEQ. Here the CDR3 reads CASSQDLGAYRRGRNTEAFF. CDR3 coding DNA: TGTGCCAGCAGCCAAGATTTAGGGGCCTATCGGAGGGGGCGCAACACTGAAGCTTTCTTT.

The chain uses TRBV27 and TRBJ2-7; possibly TRBD1 for D (5 bases). Trimming stripped 5 bases from V and 0 bases from J, with 11 bases between. Per the germline V gene, CDR1 is MNHEY and CDR2 is SMNVEV (reference sequence). The length of the CDR3 is 14 residues. CDR3: CASSQDTSSYEQYF. CDR3 bases: TGTGCCAGCAGTCAGGACACGAGCTCCTACGAGCAGTACTTC.

The chain carries TRBV5-4 and TRBJ2-1; 12 nucleotides align to TRBD2. CDR1 and CDR2 from the germline V gene are SGHNT and YYREEE (reference sequence). This CDR3 is built from 16 residues. The ends lost 4 bases at V and 4 bases at J; junction bases unmatched: 6. The CDR3 DNA follows: TGTGCCAGCAGCAGCAGGACTAGCGGGGTATACAATGAGCAGTTCTTC. The encoded protein is CASSSRTSGVYNEQFF.

This rearrangement joins TRBV6-1 to TRBJ1-3, with TRBD1 identical over 7 bases. Per the germline V gene, CDR1 is MNHNS and CDR2 is SASEGT. CDR3 length equals 14 residues. Losses at the gene ends were 4 bases for V and 5 bases for J; bases not matched to a gene: 5. The CDR3: CASSVETGRNTIYF. The CDR3 DNA sequence: TGTGCCAGCAGTGTGGAGACAGGGAGAAACACCATATATTTT.

This clone was counted only a few times. The chain employs TRBV28 and TRBJ1-2; D may be TRBD1 (5 bases). CDR3 size: 16 residues. V was cut by 4 bases and J by 2 bases, with 17 bases left in between. CDR1 is MDHEN and CDR2 is SYDVKM in the germline V gene. The DNA of the CDR3 is TGTGCCAGCAGTTCCCTCGGTGGGGGGGGGAACTATGGCTACACCTTC. Translation gives CASSSLGGGGNYGYTF.

The chain joins TRBV4-3 to TRBJ2-3; 10 bases align to TRBD2. The junction had 7 bases not matched to a gene; V was cut back by 1 base and J by 3 bases. The CDR3 has 17 residues. Per the germline V gene, CDR1 is LGHNA and CDR2 is YSLEER. The CDR3 loop reads CASSQGISGRRTDTQYF. CDR3 in DNA: TGCGCCAGCAGCCAAGGTATTAGCGGGAGGAGGACAGATACGCAGTATTTT.

The V call is TRBV7-2, the J call TRBJ1-6, with D perhaps matching TRBD1 (6 bases). V was pared by 2 bases and J by 9 bases, with 20 bases between. Germline V lookup: CDR1 SGHTA, CDR2 FQGNSA. The CDR3 consists of 17 residues. The CDR3 loop reads CASSLNGPGADGSPLHF. CDR3 DNA: TGTGCCAGCAGCTTAAACGGGCCGGGGGCGGATGGTTCACCCCTCCACTTT. Supplemented by reference TRBV7-2 and TRBJ1-6, the full variable domain reads GAGVSQSPSNKVTEKGKDVELRCDPISGHTALYWYRQSLGQGLEFLIYFQGNSAPDKSGLPSDRFSAERTGGSVSTLTIQRTQQEDSAVYLCASSLNGPGADGSPLHFGNGTRLTVT.

The chain recombines TRBV11-2 with TRBJ2-7, with D uncertain. Per the germline V gene, CDR1 is SGHAT and CDR2 is FQNNGV. Between the trimmed V and J ends, which lost 2 bases and 1 base, there was a span of 15 bases. The CDR3 runs 16 residues. The CDR3 reads CASSLIKGPGSYEQYF. The CDR3, as DNA: TGTGCCAGCAGCTTAATCAAGGGTCCAGGTTCCTACGAGCAGTACTTC.

This clone was seen once. V and J are TRBV27 and TRBJ2-1, with D possibly being TRBD1 or TRBD2 (5 bases each). Trimming shortened V by 2 bases and J by 7 bases, and 18 bases separated the two germline ends. The CDR3 sequence is 16 residues long. Germline V gene lookup returns CDR1 MNHEY and CDR2 SMNVEV (reference sequence). The CDR3 reads CASSLAGTPIWNEQFF. The CDR3 DNA sequence: TGTGCCAGCAGTTTAGCCGGGACCCCGATCTGGAATGAGCAGTTCTTC.

CDR3 region: CASSYSGTSYEQYF. CDR3 DNA: TGTGCCAGCAGTTACTCCGGGACTTCCTACGAGCAGTACTTC. The chain couples TRBV6-5 to TRBJ2-7, with a tentative D call TRBD2 (6 bases). CDR3 length equals 14 residues. Germline CDR1 is MNHEY and CDR2 is SVGAGI. Trimming shortened V by 0 bases and J by 1 base, and 7 bases separated the two germline ends.